The T cell receptor beta chain under discussion was sequenced for a study of tumor and adjacent non-tumor tissue in lung cancer. RNA was extracted from bulk tissue without any cell sorting. Donors were chemotherapy-naive, newly diagnosed lung cancer surgical patients in China, August–late 2014. A modified ARM-PCR protocol with three rounds of nested PCR amplified TCRbeta. TCRdb ran MiXCR on the multiplex PCR reads and lists one entry per CDR3 protein. The data show some 99,000 distinct CDR3 sequences, roughly 74% seen once. In its sample, this clonotype was seen many times. Sequencing was performed on lung tumor tissue. This TCR came from a woman aged 55-75 years with non-small cell lung cancer.

CDR3 protein: CASSFRGRAGPETQYF. CDR3 nucleotides: TGTGCCAGCAGTTTTAGGGGCAGGGCGGGACCGGAGACCCAGTACTTC. The chain is built from TRBV28 and TRBJ2-5, with a possible D match to TRBD2 (6 bases). CDR1 and CDR2 from the germline V gene are MDHEN and SYDVKM. The germline V and J ends were trimmed by 3 bases and 5 bases, with 19 bases remaining between them. CDR3 length equals 16 residues.